A selection of T cell receptor beta chains follows, all from one sample in a study of blood T cell repertoires in COVID-19. Generated by immunoSEQ multiplex PCR, the TCRdb table keeps only in-frame clones and is missing some. The sample contains some 340,000 clones, around nine tenths of which appear only once. Sequencing was done on a sample of PBMCs or T cells enriched from blood (not recorded which). The receptors derive from a woman in her twenties or thirties who had been exposed to COVID-19. Both conserved end residues are part of each CDR3. Each record gives: D gene, V gene, J gene, CDR3 length, clone size, CDR3 DNA, CDR3 protein. D genes are given only for firm matches. For some rows the clone size is stated as once, few or many, or as a class when expanded; others skip it.

D: TRBD1; V: TRBV6-6; J: TRBJ2-7; length: 13; size: NA; DNA: TGTGCCAGCACCAAGGGACAGCCCTACGAGCAGTACTTC; CDR3: CASTKGQPYEQYF
D: TRBD1; V: TRBV19; J: TRBJ1-1; length: 18; size: NA; DNA: TGTGCCAGTAGTATTCCCCCCGGGACAGGGGGCCCGGACACTGAAGCTTTCTTT; CDR3: CASSIPPGTGGPDTEAFF
D: NA; V: TRBV7-9; J: TRBJ1-2; length: 12; size: NA; DNA: TGTGCCAGCAGCTTACAAAAATCTGGCTACACCTTC; CDR3: CASSLQKSGYTF
D: NA; V: TRBV24-1; J: TRBJ1-5; length: 15; size: NA; DNA: TGTGCCACCAGTGATTTCGGGTGGGGAGATCAGCCCCAGCATTTT; CDR3: CATSDFGWGDQPQHF
D: NA; V: TRBV6-1; J: TRBJ1-2; length: 15; size: once; DNA: TGTGCCAGCAGTGAAGCATCTGTGGGAGACTATGGCTACACCTTC; CDR3: CASSEASVGDYGYTF
D: TRBD1; V: TRBV7-2; J: TRBJ1-1; length: 15; size: NA; DNA: TGTGCCAGCAGCACCCAGGGACAGGTGAACACTGAAGCTTTCTTT; CDR3: CASSTQGQVNTEAFF
D: TRBD1; V: TRBV9; J: TRBJ2-1; length: 15; size: NA; DNA: TGTGCCAGCAGCCCCCGGGACAGGGGTGCGAATGAGCAGTTCTTC; CDR3: CASSPRDRGANEQFF
D: TRBD2; V: TRBV7-2; J: TRBJ2-1; length: 16; size: NA; DNA: TGTGCCAGCAGCTTCGTCGCGGGGGGGCGATACAATGAGCAGTTCTTC; CDR3: CASSFVAGGRYNEQFF
D: NA; V: TRBV18; J: TRBJ1-3; length: 16; size: NA; DNA: TGTGCCAGCTCACTTCGAGGACGGGGGACTGGAAACACCATATATTTT; CDR3: CASSLRGRGTGNTIYF
D: TRBD1; V: TRBV7-9; J: TRBJ1-5; length: 16; size: NA; DNA: TGTGCCAGCAGCTCGGGACAGGGGGTCGTAAATCAGCCCCAGCATTTT; CDR3: CASSSGQGVVNQPQHF
D: NA; V: TRBV6-1; J: TRBJ2-7; length: 14; size: NA; DNA: TGTGCCAGCAGTGAAATCATAGGGAGCTACGAGCAGTACTTC; CDR3: CASSEIIGSYEQYF
D: NA; V: TRBV18; J: TRBJ1-6; length: 13; size: NA; DNA: TGTGCCAGCTCACCAGTGGCGGATTCACCCCTCCACTTT; CDR3: CASSPVADSPLHF
D: TRBD1; V: TRBV7-2; J: TRBJ1-1; length: 14; size: NA; DNA: TGTGCCAGCAGTTGGACAGGGGGCGAAACTGAAGCTTTCTTT; CDR3: CASSWTGGETEAFF
D: TRBD1; V: TRBV18; J: TRBJ1-1; length: 14; size: NA; DNA: TGTGCCAGCTCACCCAGGGGGCTCGGCACTGAAGCTTTCTTT; CDR3: CASSPRGLGTEAFF
D: TRBD2; V: TRBV5-5; J: TRBJ2-3; length: 16; size: NA; DNA: TGTGCCAGCAGCCTGCCGACTAGCGGGAGCACAGATACGCAGTATTTT; CDR3: CASSLPTSGSTDTQYF
D: TRBD1; V: TRBV13; J: TRBJ2-5; length: 13; size: NA; DNA: TGTGCCAGCAGCATATACAGGGGTGAGACCCAGTACTTC; CDR3: CASSIYRGETQYF
D: TRBD2; V: TRBV11-3; J: TRBJ2-5; length: 16; size: once; DNA: TGTGCCAGCAGCTCGGGGACTAGCGGGCTCCAAGAGACCCAGTACTTC; CDR3: CASSSGTSGLQETQYF
D: NA; V: TRBV13; J: TRBJ2-7; length: 12; size: NA; DNA: TGTGCCAGCAGCCCGAACAGATACGAGCAGTACTTC; CDR3: CASSPNRYEQYF
D: NA; V: TRBV29-1; J: TRBJ1-2; length: 10; size: NA; DNA: TGCAGCACCTGGGCGTCCGACTACACCTTC; CDR3: CSTWASDYTF
D: TRBD2; V: TRBV3-1/TRBV3-2; J: TRBJ2-7; length: 16; size: NA; DNA: TGTGCCAGCAGCCCCGCAGGACTAGCGGGCTACTACGAGCAGTACTTC; CDR3: CASSPAGLAGYYEQYF
D: TRBD2; V: TRBV5-1; J: TRBJ2-1; length: 16; size: NA; DNA: TGCGCCAGCAGCTTGTCTCTTACGGGGGGGACCAGTGAGCAGTTCTTC; CDR3: CASSLSLTGGTSEQFF
D: TRBD1; V: TRBV25-1; J: TRBJ1-5; length: 16; size: NA; DNA: TGTGCCAGCAGTGAGGGGACAGGGGGCATCAATCAGCCCCAGCATTTT; CDR3: CASSEGTGGINQPQHF
D: NA; V: TRBV5-1; J: TRBJ2-2; length: 16; size: many; DNA: TGCGCCAGCAGCCCGGGGGACGGACTTAAGACCGGGGAGCTGTTTTTT; CDR3: CASSPGDGLKTGELFF
D: TRBD1; V: TRBV7-9; J: TRBJ2-1; length: 15; size: NA; DNA: TGTGCCAGCAGCACTATGGGGACAGGGGGCGAGGAGCAGTTCTTC; CDR3: CASSTMGTGGEEQFF
D: NA; V: TRBV12-3/TRBV12-4; J: TRBJ1-2; length: 12; size: NA; DNA: TGTGCCAGCAGCGGCCGGGGGAGCGGCTACACCTTC; CDR3: CASSGRGSGYTF
D: NA; V: TRBV10-3; J: TRBJ1-1; length: 13; size: NA; DNA: TGTGCCATCAGTGAGCGGGGAGACACTGAAGCTTTCTTT; CDR3: CAISERGDTEAFF
D: TRBD1; V: TRBV2; J: TRBJ2-7; length: 14; size: NA; DNA: TGTGCCAGCACCGGGACAGTTGTCTCCTACGAGCAGTACTTC; CDR3: CASTGTVVSYEQYF
D: NA; V: TRBV5-1; J: TRBJ1-2; length: 13; size: NA; DNA: TGCGCCAGCAGCCAGGACAAGAACTATGGCTACACCTTC; CDR3: CASSQDKNYGYTF
D: TRBD1; V: TRBV6-2/TRBV6-3; J: TRBJ2-5; length: 16; size: NA; DNA: TGTGCCAGCAGCTATGGGACAGGGGGGACCCAAGAGACCCAGTACTTC; CDR3: CASSYGTGGTQETQYF
D: NA; V: TRBV19; J: TRBJ1-2; length: 14; size: NA; DNA: TGTGCCAGTAGGCTAAGTGGAGCTAACTATGGCTACACCTTC; CDR3: CASRLSGANYGYTF
D: NA; V: TRBV6-5; J: TRBJ2-1; length: 13; size: NA; DNA: TGTGCCAGCAGTTACTCGGGGGCCAATGAGCAGTTCTTC; CDR3: CASSYSGANEQFF
D: NA; V: TRBV5-1; J: TRBJ1-1; length: 15; size: NA; DNA: TGCGCCAGCAGCTTGGAACCGGGGGTCCGGACTGAAGCTTTCTTT; CDR3: CASSLEPGVRTEAFF
D: NA; V: TRBV28; J: TRBJ1-6; length: 12; size: NA; DNA: TGTGCCAGCAGTTTTTCCCCATCACCCCTCCACTTT; CDR3: CASSFSPSPLHF
D: TRBD1; V: TRBV6-2/TRBV6-3; J: TRBJ1-1; length: 12; size: NA; DNA: TGTGCCAGCAGTGACAGGGAAGGACGAGCTTTCTTT; CDR3: CASSDREGRAFF
D: TRBD1; V: TRBV7-7; J: TRBJ2-5; length: 16; size: NA; DNA: TGTGCCAGCAGCCCTAACCCGGGACAGGGGCAAGAGACCCAGTACTTC; CDR3: CASSPNPGQGQETQYF
D: TRBD1; V: TRBV10-3; J: TRBJ2-3; length: 18; size: NA; DNA: TGTGCCATCAGTGAGTCGACACCGGGACAGGGGTTTGCAGATACGCAGTATTTT; CDR3: CAISESTPGQGFADTQYF
D: TRBD1; V: TRBV27; J: TRBJ1-1; length: 15; size: few; DNA: TGTGCCAGCAGTTTTCAACAGGGGGCGATCACTGAAGCTTTCTTT; CDR3: CASSFQQGAITEAFF
D: NA; V: TRBV9; J: TRBJ1-1; length: 15; size: NA; DNA: TGTGCCAGCAGCAACCCTGGAGGAATGAACACTGAAGCTTTCTTT; CDR3: CASSNPGGMNTEAFF
D: NA; V: TRBV19; J: TRBJ1-1; length: 14; size: NA; DNA: TGTGCCAGTAGCCGGGACCCGGGGGACACTGAAGCTTTCTTT; CDR3: CASSRDPGDTEAFF
D: NA; V: TRBV7-8; J: TRBJ2-5; length: 17; size: NA; DNA: TGTGCCAGCAGCTTAGGGTTATTCACGAGGGGGCAAGAGACCCAGTACTTC; CDR3: CASSLGLFTRGQETQYF
D: TRBD2; V: TRBV5-1; J: TRBJ2-7; length: 15; size: NA; DNA: TGCGCCAGCAGCTTGGTGTCGGGGGGACTCTACGAGCAGTACTTC; CDR3: CASSLVSGGLYEQYF
D: NA; V: TRBV7-9; J: TRBJ1-4; length: 14; size: NA; DNA: TGTGCCAGCACAAGACAGACGACTAATGAAAAACTGTTTTTT; CDR3: CASTRQTTNEKLFF
D: TRBD1; V: TRBV7-3; J: TRBJ1-1; length: 17; size: NA; DNA: TGTGCCAGCAGCCCGAAGAGGCTGGGACAGGGAGACACTGAAGCTTTCTTT; CDR3: CASSPKRLGQGDTEAFF
D: TRBD1; V: TRBV5-1; J: TRBJ2-2; length: 15; size: NA; DNA: TGCGCCAGCAGCTGGGGACAGGGTCCCACCGGGGAGCTGTTTTTT; CDR3: CASSWGQGPTGELFF
D: NA; V: TRBV9; J: TRBJ2-5; length: 16; size: NA; DNA: TGTGCCAGCAGCGTAGGTGGGACTCAGTACCAAGAGACCCAGTACTTC; CDR3: CASSVGGTQYQETQYF
D: TRBD2; V: TRBV11-3; J: TRBJ2-3; length: 14; size: NA; DNA: TGTGCCAGCAGCTTAACTAGCGGGGGGCTAAACCAGTATTTT; CDR3: CASSLTSGGLNQYF
D: NA; V: TRBV2; J: TRBJ1-1; length: 15; size: NA; DNA: TGTGCCAGCAGTGAAATGAGGGGGATGAACACTGAAGCTTTCTTT; CDR3: CASSEMRGMNTEAFF
D: TRBD2; V: TRBV13; J: TRBJ2-4; length: 16; size: NA; DNA: TGTGCCAGCAGCCCACGGAGCGGGGGGGTGAAAAACATTCAGTACTTC; CDR3: CASSPRSGGVKNIQYF
D: NA; V: TRBV30; J: TRBJ1-6; length: 15; size: NA; DNA: TGTGCCTGGAGTGCGTGGCGGGGGGCCGGGTCACCCCTCCACTTT; CDR3: CAWSAWRGAGSPLHF
D: NA; V: TRBV19; J: TRBJ1-3; length: 16; size: NA; DNA: TGTGCCAGTAGTCTTGAGGCCTTGATCTCTGGAAACACCATATATTTT; CDR3: CASSLEALISGNTIYF
D: NA; V: TRBV19; J: TRBJ1-1; length: 14; size: NA; DNA: TGTGCCAGTAGTATATCATCAGGGAAGGCTGAAGCTTTCTTT; CDR3: CASSISSGKAEAFF
D: NA; V: TRBV12-3/TRBV12-4; J: TRBJ1-1; length: 13; size: few; DNA: TGTGCCAGCAGTTTTATCGGGAACACTGAAGCTTTCTTT; CDR3: CASSFIGNTEAFF
D: TRBD1; V: TRBV11-2; J: TRBJ1-1; length: 14; size: NA; DNA: TGTGCCAGCAGCCGAATGGACAGGCCCGGGTTGGCTTTCTTT; CDR3: CASSRMDRPGLAFF
D: TRBD1; V: TRBV3-1/TRBV3-2; J: TRBJ1-1; length: 13; size: NA; DNA: TGTGCCAGCAAGCGGACAGGGGAGGGTGAAGCTTTCTTT; CDR3: CASKRTGEGEAFF
D: NA; V: TRBV7-9; J: TRBJ1-1; length: 16; size: NA; DNA: TGTGCCAGCAGCCGCACTCGGACAGACATGAACACTGAAGCTTTCTTT; CDR3: CASSRTRTDMNTEAFF
D: TRBD2; V: TRBV10-2; J: TRBJ2-1; length: 17; size: NA; DNA: TGCGCCAGCAGTGGGGGCAGGGCGGGGGGAAACGACAATGAGCAGTTCTTC; CDR3: CASSGGRAGGNDNEQFF
D: NA; V: TRBV6-1; J: TRBJ1-3; length: 14; size: NA; DNA: TGTGCCAGCAGTGAACCAGGGTCTGGAAACACCATATATTTT; CDR3: CASSEPGSGNTIYF
D: TRBD2; V: TRBV4-2; J: TRBJ2-1; length: 16; size: NA; DNA: TGTGCCAGCAGCCAAGTAACTAGCGGGGGGGAGGTCCGGCAGTTCTTC; CDR3: CASSQVTSGGEVRQFF